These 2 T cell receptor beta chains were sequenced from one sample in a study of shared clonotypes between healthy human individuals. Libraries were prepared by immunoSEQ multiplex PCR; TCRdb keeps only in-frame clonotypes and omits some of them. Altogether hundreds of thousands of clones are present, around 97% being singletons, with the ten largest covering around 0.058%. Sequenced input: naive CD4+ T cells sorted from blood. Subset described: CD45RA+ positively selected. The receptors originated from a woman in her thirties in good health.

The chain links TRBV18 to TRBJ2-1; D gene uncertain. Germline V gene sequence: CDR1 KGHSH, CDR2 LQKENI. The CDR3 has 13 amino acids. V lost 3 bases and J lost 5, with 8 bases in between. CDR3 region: CASSPGSHNEQFF. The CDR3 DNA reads TGTGCCAGCTCACCGGGATCCCACAATGAGCAGTTCTTC.

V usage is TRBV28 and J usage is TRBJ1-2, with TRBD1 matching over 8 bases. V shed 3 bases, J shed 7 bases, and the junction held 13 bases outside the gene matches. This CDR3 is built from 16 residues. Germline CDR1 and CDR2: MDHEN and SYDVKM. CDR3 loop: CASSLGAAQGGSGYTF. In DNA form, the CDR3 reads TGTGCCAGCAGTTTGGGGGCGGCACAGGGGGGAAGTGGCTACACCTTC.